The next 5 T cell receptor beta chains were all read from a single sample in a study of T cells in Graves' hyperthyroidism and ophthalmopathy. TCR beta CDR3 regions were amplified from RNA. The HTBI set primed first-round TCR CDR3 RT-PCR. TCRdb reanalysed the multiplex PCR reads using MiXCR and keeps one entry per CDR3 protein. The sample records some 270,000 distinct CDR3 sequences, approximately 25% being singletons. The source material was blood. These receptors originate from a woman aged 40 to 50 with Graves' ophthalmopathy.

With regard to this clonotype: A junction boundary mismatches the germline segment, possibly from a read error. V and J are TRBV6-5 and TRBJ1-2; D unresolved. CDR1 and CDR2 (germline): MNHEY, SVGAGI. This CDR3 is 16 amino acids long. The CDR3 sequence is CASSHSGNLSNYGYNF. The CDR3 DNA reads TGTGCCAGCAGTCACAGTGGGAATCTTAGTAACTATGGCTACAACTTC.

This clonotype was found many times. The V call is TRBV28, the J call TRBJ2-2; either TRBD1 or TRBD2 may supply D (5 bases each). Deletions cut 7 bases from V and 0 bases from J, with 18 bases between. The CDR3 spans 17 residues. Germline V gene lookup returns CDR1 MDHEN and CDR2 SYDVKM. The CDR3 nucleotides are TGTGCCAGCACCCTTATCCTGGGACCGCCGAACACCGGGGAGCTGTTTTTT. Its translation: CASTLILGPPNTGELFF.

This chain links TRBV28 with TRBJ1-5; D remains ambiguous. Deletions cut 6 bases from V and 0 bases from J, with 15 bases between. Germline V CDR1 and CDR2: MDHEN, SYDVKM. CDR3 length: 16 residues. CDR3 residues: CASSQESGYSNQPQHF. The CDR3, as DNA: TGTGCCAGCAGCCAAGAGTCGGGTTATAGCAATCAGCCCCAGCATTTT.

The chain recombines TRBV6-1 with TRBJ1-1; D might be TRBD1 (5 bases). This CDR3 is 17 amino acids long. Germline V gives CDR1 MNHNS, CDR2 SASEGT. V lost 6 bases, J lost 1 base, and 21 bases lay in between. The CDR3 protein is CASRFSGGVASNTEAFF. CDR3 sequence (DNA): TGTGCCAGCAGATTTAGTGGGGGAGTAGCTTCGAACACTGAAGCTTTCTTT.

This chain uses TRBV28 with TRBJ2-7; TRBD2 is a possible D gene (6 bases). The CDR3 extends over 14 amino acids. Germline assignment: CDR1 MDHEN and CDR2 SYDVKM. The germline V and J ends were trimmed by 3 bases and 6 bases, with 15 bases remaining between them. The CDR3 reads CASSLAGFSAEQYF. As DNA, the CDR3 is TGTGCCAGCAGTTTGGCGGGGTTTTCAGCCGAGCAGTACTTC.